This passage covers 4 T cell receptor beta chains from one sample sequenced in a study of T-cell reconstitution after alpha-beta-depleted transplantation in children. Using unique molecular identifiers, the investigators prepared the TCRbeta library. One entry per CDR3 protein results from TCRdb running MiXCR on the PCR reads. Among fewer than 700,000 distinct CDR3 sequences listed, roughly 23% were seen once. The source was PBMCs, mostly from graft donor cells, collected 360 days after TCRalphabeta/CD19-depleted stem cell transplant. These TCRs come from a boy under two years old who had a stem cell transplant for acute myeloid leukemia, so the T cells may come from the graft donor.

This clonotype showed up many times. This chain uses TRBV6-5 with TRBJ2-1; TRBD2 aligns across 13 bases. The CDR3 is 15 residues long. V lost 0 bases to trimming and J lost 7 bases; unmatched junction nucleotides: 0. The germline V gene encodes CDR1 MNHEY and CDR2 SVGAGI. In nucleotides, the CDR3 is TGTGCCAGCAGTTACTCGGGACTAGCGGGGAATGAGCAGTTCTTC. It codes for CASSYSGLAGNEQFF.

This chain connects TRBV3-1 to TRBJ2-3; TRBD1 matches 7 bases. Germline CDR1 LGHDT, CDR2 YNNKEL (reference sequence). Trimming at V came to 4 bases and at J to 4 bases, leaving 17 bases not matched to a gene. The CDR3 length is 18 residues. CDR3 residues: CASSRGQDLRFEADTQYF. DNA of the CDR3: TGTGCCAGCAGCCGAGGACAGGATCTACGCTTCGAAGCAGATACGCAGTATTTT.

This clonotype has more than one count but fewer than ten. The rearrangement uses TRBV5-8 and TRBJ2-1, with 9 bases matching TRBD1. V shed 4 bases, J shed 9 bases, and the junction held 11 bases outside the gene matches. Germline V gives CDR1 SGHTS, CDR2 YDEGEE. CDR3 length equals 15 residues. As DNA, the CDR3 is TGTGCCAGCAGCCCCACAGGGGGCGGTGTGGGTGAGCAGTTCTTC. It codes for CASSPTGGGVGEQFF.

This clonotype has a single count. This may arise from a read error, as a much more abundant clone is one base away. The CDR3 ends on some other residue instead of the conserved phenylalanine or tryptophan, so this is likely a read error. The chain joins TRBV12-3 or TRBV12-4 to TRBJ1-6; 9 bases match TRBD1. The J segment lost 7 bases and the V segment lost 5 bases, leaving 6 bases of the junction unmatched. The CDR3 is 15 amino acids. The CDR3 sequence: CASSQTGTGNSPLHS. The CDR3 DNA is TGTGCCAGCAGTCAAACCGGGACAGGGAATTCACCCCTCCACTCT.